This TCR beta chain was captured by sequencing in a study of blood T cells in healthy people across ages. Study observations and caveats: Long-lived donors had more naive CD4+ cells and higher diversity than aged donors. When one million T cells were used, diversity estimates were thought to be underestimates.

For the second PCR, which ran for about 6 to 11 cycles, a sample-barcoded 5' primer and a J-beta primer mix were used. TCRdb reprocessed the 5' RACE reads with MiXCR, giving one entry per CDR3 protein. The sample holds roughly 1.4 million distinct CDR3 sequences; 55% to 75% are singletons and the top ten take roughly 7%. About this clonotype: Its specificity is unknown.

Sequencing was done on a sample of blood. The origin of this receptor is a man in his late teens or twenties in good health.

The CDR3 DNA reads as TGTGCCACCAGTTCGACAGGGGCTAGCGATGAGCAGTTCTTC. Its translation is CATSSTGASDEQFF. The chain recombines TRBV24-1 with TRBJ2-1, with TRBD1 matching over 8 bases. Germline-derived CDR1 and CDR2 are KGHDR and SFDVKD. CDR3 length: 14 amino acids. V shed 6 bases and J 8 bases; nucleotides not matched to a gene: 8.